This TCR beta chain originates from a study of CD8+CD57+ T cells in acquired aplastic anemia. Study overall: The DNA of sorted CD4+ and CD8+ cells averaged roughly 3.2 ug. Findings and caveats of the study: Patients and controls were found to share more than 25 CD8+ CDR3 sequences.

This clonotype was picked up many times. What it binds is not known. Sequencing involved patients with CD8+CD57+ cell expansion previously shown by flow cytometry. Severe acquired aplastic anemia was present in every patient. CDR3 and TCR beta VDJ profiling relied on genomic DNA as the template. TCRdb called the reads again in MiXCR, with one record for every CDR3 protein. This sample yields around 150,000 distinct CDR3 sequences, of which around 50% are seen a single time; about 3% belongs to the top ten. V was clipped by 7 bases and J by 3 bases; unmatched bases: 10. This CDR3 spans 17 amino acids. Germline assignment: CDR1 LNHDA and CDR2 SQIVND (reference sequence).

V and J are TRBV19 and TRBJ1-3, with 12 nucleotides matching TRBD1. The sequencing sample was made of sorted CD4+, CD8+, or CD8+CD57+ T cells (not recorded which) from PBMCs. This clonotype was sampled from a human donor with aplastic anemia. Written as DNA, the CDR3 is TGTGCCAGTACCCCGACCGGGACAGGGGGCGGTGGAAACACCATATATTTT. Its translation: CASTPTGTGGGGNTIYF.